This is a list of T cell receptor beta chains from one sample in a study of blood T cell repertoires in COVID-19. Sequencing used immunoSEQ multiplex PCR; TCRdb keeps in-frame clones, though not all of them. The sample carries over 200,000 clones, 89% recorded once. The sequencing input was PBMCs or T cells enriched from blood (not recorded which). The source is a woman in her 30s with acute COVID-19. Both conserved end residues are part of each CDR3. Fields, in order: V gene, D gene, clone size, J gene, CDR3 DNA, CDR3 protein. D genes are given only for firm matches. Not every row has a clone size; where given, it reads once, few, many or a size class.

v_gene: TRBV7-2; d_gene: -; abundance: -; j_gene: TRBJ1-6; CDR3nt: TGTGCCAGCAGCACCGGACAGAGCTCCTATAATTCACCCCTCCACTTT; CDR3aa: CASSTGQSSYNSPLHF
v_gene: TRBV7-9; d_gene: -; abundance: -; j_gene: TRBJ1-5; CDR3nt: TGTGCCAGCAGCGGAGACGATCAGCCCCAGCATTTT; CDR3aa: CASSGDDQPQHF
v_gene: TRBV6-5; d_gene: -; abundance: -; j_gene: TRBJ2-3; CDR3nt: TGTGCCAGCAGTTTAGCGGCAAAGAGGACAGATACGCAGTATTTT; CDR3aa: CASSLAAKRTDTQYF
v_gene: TRBV29-1; d_gene: -; abundance: -; j_gene: TRBJ1-5; CDR3nt: TGCAGCGTGCCCGCGGGGGATGGCAATCAGCCCCAGCATTTT; CDR3aa: CSVPAGDGNQPQHF
v_gene: TRBV2; d_gene: -; abundance: few; j_gene: TRBJ1-5; CDR3nt: TGTGCCAGCAACGAAGGCGGGACCGCTAAGCCCCAGCATTTT; CDR3aa: CASNEGGTAKPQHF
v_gene: TRBV5-6; d_gene: TRBD1; abundance: -; j_gene: TRBJ1-3; CDR3nt: TGTGCCAGCAGCTTGGGACAGGGCTTCTCTGGAAACACCATATATTTT; CDR3aa: CASSLGQGFSGNTIYF
v_gene: TRBV29-1; d_gene: -; abundance: few; j_gene: TRBJ2-7; CDR3nt: TGCAGCGTTGGTGGGGGCTCAAACTACGAGCAGTACTTC; CDR3aa: CSVGGGSNYEQYF
v_gene: TRBV5-8; d_gene: -; abundance: -; j_gene: TRBJ1-6; CDR3nt: TGTGCCAGCGGCCGTGGGGAGGGGATTAATTCACCCCTCCACTTT; CDR3aa: CASGRGEGINSPLHF
v_gene: TRBV15; d_gene: -; abundance: -; j_gene: TRBJ2-7; CDR3nt: TGTGCCACCAGCAGAGATCTAGGGCAGGGGTGGGAGCAGTACTTC; CDR3aa: CATSRDLGQGWEQYF
v_gene: TRBV9; d_gene: -; abundance: once; j_gene: TRBJ2-7; CDR3nt: TGTGCCAGCAGCGTAGTGGCGGGGCCCTTCTACGAGCAGTACTTC; CDR3aa: CASSVVAGPFYEQYF
v_gene: TRBV5-1; d_gene: TRBD2; abundance: -; j_gene: TRBJ2-3; CDR3nt: TGCGCCAGCGGCCCTGGGGCGGGGGGCATGTATACGCAGTATTTT; CDR3aa: CASGPGAGGMYTQYF
v_gene: TRBV7-9; d_gene: -; abundance: -; j_gene: TRBJ1-1; CDR3nt: TGTGCCAGCGACCTTCAGGCAGCCAACACTGAAGCTTTCTTT; CDR3aa: CASDLQAANTEAFF
v_gene: TRBV7-8; d_gene: TRBD1; abundance: -; j_gene: TRBJ2-1; CDR3nt: TGTGCCAGCAGCAAGCGGGACAGGGGTTATGAGCAGTTCTTC; CDR3aa: CASSKRDRGYEQFF
v_gene: TRBV2; d_gene: -; abundance: -; j_gene: TRBJ1-5; CDR3nt: TGTGCCAGCAATACGGGGGGCCAAAATCAGCCCCAGCATTTT; CDR3aa: CASNTGGQNQPQHF
v_gene: TRBV5-4; d_gene: TRBD2; abundance: -; j_gene: TRBJ2-3; CDR3nt: TGTGCCAGCAGCTTGGTTGGCGGGGGGCGGGATACGCAGTATTTT; CDR3aa: CASSLVGGGRDTQYF
v_gene: TRBV5-1; d_gene: TRBD1; abundance: -; j_gene: TRBJ2-1; CDR3nt: TGCGCCAGCAGCCGCCCGGGACAGAACAATGAGCAGTTCTTC; CDR3aa: CASSRPGQNNEQFF
v_gene: TRBV12-3/TRBV12-4; d_gene: -; abundance: -; j_gene: TRBJ1-2; CDR3nt: TGTGCCAGCAGGAGTAACCCCTATGGCTACACCTTC; CDR3aa: CASRSNPYGYTF
v_gene: TRBV2; d_gene: -; abundance: -; j_gene: TRBJ1-3; CDR3nt: TGTGCCAGCAGACAGGTCCTCTCTGGAAACACCATATATTTT; CDR3aa: CASRQVLSGNTIYF
v_gene: TRBV19; d_gene: -; abundance: -; j_gene: TRBJ2-1; CDR3nt: TGTGCCAGTAGTATACAGGGGTTCCGATCCTACAATGAGCAGTTCTTC; CDR3aa: CASSIQGFRSYNEQFF
v_gene: TRBV6-6; d_gene: TRBD1; abundance: -; j_gene: TRBJ1-2; CDR3nt: TGTGCCAGCATAAGAGGGGGCCCTAACAGGAGCTACACCTTC; CDR3aa: CASIRGGPNRSYTF
v_gene: TRBV7-2; d_gene: TRBD1; abundance: -; j_gene: TRBJ1-2; CDR3nt: TGTGCCAGCAGCTGGGGGACAGGCCTCGGGTATGGCTACACCTTC; CDR3aa: CASSWGTGLGYGYTF
v_gene: TRBV6-5; d_gene: -; abundance: -; j_gene: TRBJ2-5; CDR3nt: TGTGCCACATCAACCCCTCAGGGAGAGACCCAGTACTTC; CDR3aa: CATSTPQGETQYF
v_gene: TRBV10-3; d_gene: -; abundance: -; j_gene: TRBJ2-7; CDR3nt: TGTGCCATCAGTGATCTCGGGAGAGAGCAGTACTTC; CDR3aa: CAISDLGREQYF
v_gene: TRBV4-1; d_gene: -; abundance: -; j_gene: TRBJ1-5; CDR3nt: TGCGCCAGCAGCCAAGATGCTCATACGGCGGTTAGCAATCAGCCCCAGCATTTT; CDR3aa: CASSQDAHTAVSNQPQHF
v_gene: TRBV3-1/TRBV3-2; d_gene: -; abundance: -; j_gene: TRBJ2-3; CDR3nt: TGTGCCAGCAGCCGACCGGGCCAGCGGCTTGGGGATACGCAGTATTTT; CDR3aa: CASSRPGQRLGDTQYF
v_gene: TRBV9; d_gene: TRBD2; abundance: -; j_gene: TRBJ2-1; CDR3nt: TGTGCCAGCAGTCAACCCCGACTAGCGGGGGCAACGGCAGGCTCCTACAATGAGCAGTTCTTC; CDR3aa: CASSQPRLAGATAGSYNEQFF